This entry features one TCR beta chain sequence. The antigen it recognizes is unknown. No base-level quality is on record; no much larger clone is a single base apart. The source of the sample is a study of blood T cell repertoires in COVID-19 (TCRdb year 2020). For context, the study as a whole: The collaborator samples originated in the United States, Italy and Spain and spanned the acute and convalescent phases of COVID-19. The material from the prospective study consisted of cDNA or gDNA derived from T cells, B-cell-depleted T cells, or PBMCs. Deeply sampled blood TCRbeta repertoires from subjects exposed to, actively infected with, or recovered from COVID-19 were included in the dataset. The repertoires were made available in a free public database intended to serve as a resource for research on the immune response to SARS-CoV-2. The samples were drawn from the first 160 participants of the ongoing ImmuneRACE study and from 1,200 or so subjects provided by 6 global collaborators. Sample metadata almost always included a de-identified subject ID, COVID-19 status, age in years and sex. HLA class I and class II types, where available, came from metadata supplied by the sample provider rather than from assay-based typing. Results and caveats for the whole study, not just this receptor: The quantity of clinical and demographic metadata differed by source and by participant and was supplied without curation.

In the germline V gene, CDR1 corresponds to WSHSY and CDR2 to SAAADI. V is shortened by 2 bases, J by 7 bases, and the region joining them spans 14 bases. There are 14 amino acids in the CDR3, from cysteine to phenylalanine inclusive. The only DNA kept is the CDR3, 42 bases in frame from the first base. The collaborating institutions used their own protocols to collect whole blood in K2EDTA tubes. For TCRbeta analysis, collaborators shipped samples in one of three forms: frozen whole blood, isolated PBMCs, or DNA extracted from either of those sample types. The immunoSEQ Assay, a bias-controlled multiplex PCR, was used to amplify TCRbeta CDR3 regions from genomic DNA. The paper's data handling went like this. The number of nucleated cells in each sample was estimated by amplification of reference gene primers within the assay. Sequence reads were collapsed and filtered to measure the absolute abundance of every unique TCRbeta CDR3 rearrangement. For each sample, productive Simpson clonality was calculated by taking the square root of Simpson's diversity index across productive rearrangements. This immuneACCESS table, as held by TCRdb, lists in-frame sequences with V and J called but not all clones. Of the missing ones, under half trace to an unresolved V gene in checked studies; the others have no known cause. V and J calls and clone size are given by that table; D and trimming were obtained from the DNA. The sample contains more than 45,000 clones, 75% to 85% of them found a single time. 16% of the sample comes from the top ten.

The receptor was isolated from a man in his forties with acute or convalescent COVID-19. The sample taken for sequencing was peripheral blood. The chain links TRBV10-2 with TRBJ2-5, with the D segment identity uncertain. The CDR3 region has the sequence CASSERPYAGTQYF. The DNA sequence follows: TGCGCCAGCAGTGAGAGGCCCTACGCAGGGACCCAGTACTTC.